A single sample gave rise to the 32 T cell receptor beta chains below, sequenced in a study of response to subunit inactivated influenza vaccine. Each CDR3 protein gets one entry after TCRdb re-called the RT-PCR reads with MiXCR. Here the sample spans approximately 500,000 distinct CDR3 sequences, about 15% being singletons. The input for sequencing was PBMCs from blood, taken 11 to 12 days after vaccination. The source is a man aged 50 or older who received an inactivated influenza vaccine.

This clonotype was seen ten or more times. The CDR3 sequence: CATGWGTENTGELFF. CDR3 DNA sequence: TGTGCCACCGGATGGGGGACCGAGAACACCGGGGAGCTGTTTTTT. The chain combines TRBV24-1 with TRBJ2-2; either TRBD1 or TRBD2 may fit D (5 bases each). The CDR3 covers 15 residues. Trimming shortened V by 9 bases and J by 1 base, and 14 bases separated the two germline ends. The germline V gene encodes CDR1 KGHDR and CDR2 SFDVKD.

This clonotype was seen more than once but under ten times. The rearrangement joins TRBV4-3 to TRBJ2-1, with 11 bases identical to TRBD2. The germline V gene has CDR1 LGHNA and CDR2 YSLEER. Trimming removed 0 bases from V and 2 bases from J; junction bases left unmatched: 6. The CDR3 covers 18 residues. The chain's CDR3 is CASSQELAGVSAYNEQFF. CDR3 DNA sequence: TGCGCCAGCAGCCAAGAACTAGCGGGAGTGTCCGCCTACAATGAGCAGTTCTTC.

The CDR3 DNA reads TGCGCCAGCAGAGGACAGGGGGCAGGAACCGGGGAGCTGTTTTTT. Translating it yields CASRGQGAGTGELFF. The chain couples TRBV5-1 to TRBJ2-2; 11 positions match TRBD1. The germline gives CDR1 SGHRS, CDR2 YFSETQ. This CDR3 has 15 residues. J gave up 5 bases and V 5 bases, and 5 bases lay outside the gene matches.

This clonotype appeared many times. The rearrangement uses TRBV5-1 and TRBJ2-7, with TRBD2 matching over 15 bases. V shed 2 bases and J 5 bases; nucleotides not matched to a gene: 2. The CDR3 covers 15 residues. In germline, CDR1 is SGHRS, CDR2 YFSETQ. As DNA, the CDR3 is TGCGCCAGCAGCTTCGGACTAGCGGGAGGGCACGAGCAGTACTTC. It codes for CASSFGLAGGHEQYF. Combining the CDR3 with reference TRBV5-1 and TRBJ2-7 gives the whole variable domain KAGVTQTPRYLIKTRGQQVTLSCSPISGHRSVSWYQQTPGQGLQFLFEYFSETQRNKGNFPGRFSGRQFSNSRSEMNVSTLELGDSALYLCASSFGLAGGHEQYFGPGTRLTVT.

The chain recombines TRBV30 with TRBJ1-1; no reliable D call. Germline CDR1 is GTSNPN and CDR2 is SVGIG (reference sequence). Trimming pared 4 bases from V and 4 bases from J, leaving 13 bases between. This CDR3 spans 13 amino acids. The CDR3 DNA reads as TGTGCCTGGATGTCGGGCGTTGTCACTGAAGCTTTCTTT. Amino acid sequence: CAWMSGVVTEAFF.

The table lists this clonotype with a few counts. V usage is TRBV11-2 and J usage is TRBJ1-1; D perhaps matches TRBD1 (5 bases). Trimming took 1 base from V and 1 from J, leaving 10 bases between them. This CDR3 has 15 residues. The germline V gene encodes CDR1 SGHAT and CDR2 FQNNGV. CDR3 coding DNA: TGTGCCAGCAGCTTAGTTCCAGGGACGAACACTGAAGCTTTCTTT. It yields the protein CASSLVPGTNTEAFF.

This clonotype was picked up a small number of times. This chain joins TRBV20-1 and TRBJ2-7, with 10 bases fitting TRBD2. Unmatched junction bases numbered 7, after V lost 5 bases and J lost 3 bases. Germline V CDR1 and CDR2: DFQATT, SNEGSKA (reference sequence). CDR3 length: 14 amino acids. CDR3 nucleotides: TGCAGTGCTGACAAGTCTAGCGGGGGCTACGAGCAGTACTTC. Translating it yields CSADKSSGGYEQYF.

The chain carries TRBV28 and TRBJ2-6, with 10 bases matching TRBD2. The CDR3 is 18 residues long. After removal of 3 bases from V and 2 bases from J, the junction contained 7 bases not matched to a gene. CDR1 MDHEN and CDR2 SYDVKM come from the germline V gene. CDR3: CASSFWASGSAGANVLTF. The DNA for the CDR3 is TGTGCCAGCAGTTTTTGGGCTAGCGGGAGCGCTGGGGCCAACGTCCTGACTTTC.

This clonotype turned up a few times. This chain connects TRBV9 to TRBJ2-7; 12 bases agree with TRBD1. Germline assignment: CDR1 SGDLS and CDR2 YYNGEE. The CDR3 is made up of 15 amino acids. After removal of 1 base from V and 2 bases from J, the junction contained 1 base not matched to a gene. The CDR3 spells CASSVRDRGPYEQYF. Written as DNA, the CDR3 is TGTGCCAGCAGCGTACGGGACAGGGGGCCCTACGAGCAGTACTTC. The whole variable domain, filled in from reference TRBV9 and TRBJ2-7, reads DSGVTQTPKHLITATGQRVTLRCSPRSGDLSVYWYQQSLDQGLQFLIQYYNGEERAKGNILERFSAQQFPDLHSELNLSSLELGDSALYFCASSVRDRGPYEQYFGPGTRLTVT.

DNA of the CDR3: TGTGCCAGCAGGGGACTAGCGGGATTGAATGAGCAGTTCTTC. Amino acid sequence: CASRGLAGLNEQFF. The chain links TRBV2 to TRBJ2-1; TRBD2 matches at 13 bases. This CDR3 spans 14 amino acids. In germline, CDR1 is SNHLY, CDR2 FYNNEI. The V and J ends lost 6 bases and 7 bases, in that order; junction bases with no gene match: 3.

CDR3 bases: TGTGCCAGCAGTTTAAATGAGGGAATTCAGCCCCAGCATTTT. It specifies CASSLNEGIQPQHF. The chain joins TRBV12-3 or TRBV12-4 to TRBJ1-5; no definite D call. The CDR3 covers 14 residues. V was pared by 2 bases and J by 6 bases, with 11 bases between.

This clonotype was seen at least ten times. This chain joins TRBV20-1 and TRBJ2-1; D might be TRBD1 or TRBD2, each matching 5 bases. The CDR3 is 15 amino acids. Germline-derived CDR1 and CDR2 are DFQATT and SNEGSKA (reference sequence). Trimming stripped 0 bases from V and 0 bases from J, with 9 bases between. As DNA, the CDR3 is TGCAGTGCTAGAGATGATGGGGGCTCCTACAATGAGCAGTTCTTC. Protein sequence: CSARDDGGSYNEQFF.

This clonotype was found a few times. The V call is TRBV7-2, the J call TRBJ1-2, with 8 bases lining up with TRBD1. V lost 3 bases to trimming and J lost 6 bases; unmatched junction nucleotides: 9. The CDR3 loop spans 15 amino acids. Germline loops: CDR1 SGHTA, CDR2 FQGNSA. CDR3 sequence: CASSFTGTGRHGYTF. In nucleotides, the CDR3 is TGTGCCAGCAGCTTCACGGGGACAGGCCGGCATGGCTACACCTTC.

This clonotype came up a few times. The chain uses TRBV11-1 and TRBJ2-1, with 14 bases that match TRBD2. CDR3 length: 18 amino acids. J was trimmed by 4 bases and V by 3 bases; bases with no gene match: 8. Germline CDR1 and CDR2: SGHAT and FQDESV (reference sequence). CDR3 in DNA: TGTGCCAGCAGCTTGGGGGGACTAGCGGGGGCCGTTTACAATGAGCAGTTCTTC. Translating it yields CASSLGGLAGAVYNEQFF. The complete variable domain, with remaining parts taken from reference TRBV11-1 and TRBJ2-1, reads EAEVAQSPRYKITEKSQAVAFWCDPISGHATLYWYRQILGQGPELLVQFQDESVVDDSQLPKDRFSAERLKGVDSTLKIQPAELGDSAMYLCASSLGGLAGAVYNEQFFGPGTRLTVL.

This sequence joins TRBV7-6 and TRBJ2-5; 9 positions agree with TRBD2. Trimming took 1 base from V and 0 from J; bases not matched to a gene: 9. CDR1 SGHVS and CDR2 FNYEAQ come from the germline V gene. This CDR3 has 18 residues. CDR3 nucleotides: TGTGCCAGCAGCTTAGTATCTGGGCTAGCGGGGCACCAAGAGACCCAGTACTTC. This sequence encodes CASSLVSGLAGHQETQYF.

This clonotype has more than one count but fewer than ten. The chain uses TRBV4-1 and TRBJ2-5; 14 nucleotides align to TRBD2. This CDR3 has 16 amino acids. The V and J ends lost 4 bases and 3 bases, in that order; junction bases with no gene match: 4. Germline loops: CDR1 MGHRA, CDR2 YSYEKL. DNA of the CDR3: TGCGCCAGCAGCCGTGGACTAGCGGGGGGCGAAGAGACCCAGTACTTC. It encodes CASSRGLAGGEETQYF.

This clonotype was seen a few times. The chain carries TRBV6-1 and TRBJ2-1; D is unresolved. Trimming removed 7 bases at V and 0 bases at J, with 13 bases between. Germline V gives CDR1 MNHNS, CDR2 SASEGT. The CDR3 runs 15 residues. The CDR3: CASTGAANSYNEQFF. The CDR3 DNA sequence: TGTGCCAGCACAGGAGCCGCAAACTCCTACAATGAGCAGTTCTTC.

The rearrangement joins TRBV7-2 to TRBJ2-1; 10 bases are shared with TRBD2. Germline V gives CDR1 SGHTA, CDR2 FQGNSA. J was trimmed by 3 bases and V by 1 base; bases with no gene match: 3. This CDR3 is built from 16 residues. Written as DNA, the CDR3 is TGTGCCAGCAGCTTAGTCACTAGCGGGATCTACAATGAGCAGTTCTTC. This encodes CASSLVTSGIYNEQFF.

This sequence joins TRBV11-2 and TRBJ2-7; D is unresolved. The CDR3 totals 13 residues. Germline CDR1 reads SGHAT; CDR2 reads FQNNGV. V lost 8 bases and J lost 0, with 11 bases in between. Written as DNA, the CDR3 is TGTGCCAGCCTAGACGGGTACTCCTACGAGCAGTACTTC. Its protein is CASLDGYSYEQYF.

This clonotype was counted only a few times. The chain uses TRBV12-3 or TRBV12-4 and TRBJ2-1, with D maybe TRBD2 (5 bases). The CDR3 is 16 residues long. V was shortened by 6 bases and J by 9 bases, with 24 bases between the two germline ends. The CDR3 sequence: CASSVSQYRTRGEQFF. Written as DNA, the CDR3 is TGTGCCAGCAGCGTCTCACAATATCGAACCCGGGGTGAGCAGTTCTTC.

This clonotype appeared a few times. The V and J genes are TRBV7-2 and TRBJ2-3; D is possibly TRBD1 (5 bases). The V end was cut by 7 bases, the J end by 3 bases, with 14 bases between. There are 14 residues in the CDR3. Germline CDR1 is SGHTA and CDR2 is FQGNSA. CDR3 in DNA: TGTGCCAGCAACCGACAGATACCAACAGATACGCAGTATTTT. Its protein product is CASNRQIPTDTQYF.

In this sample, this clonotype turned up a few times. The chain carries TRBV7-2 and TRBJ2-7; 11 nucleotides agree with TRBD2. The germline CDR1 and CDR2 sequences are SGHTA and FQGNSA. V lost 5 bases and J lost 6; bases outside the gene matches: 9. This CDR3 region has 15 residues. The CDR3 region is CASSLTSGSVAEQYF. The CDR3 nucleotides are TGTGCCAGCAGCCTTACTAGCGGGAGTGTAGCCGAGCAGTACTTC. Based on the CDR3 plus reference TRBV7-2 and TRBJ2-7, the full variable domain is GAGVSQSPSNKVTEKGKDVELRCDPISGHTALYWYRQSLGQGLEFLIYFQGNSAPDKSGLPSDRFSAERTGGSVSTLTIQRTQQEDSAVYLCASSLTSGSVAEQYFGPGTRLTVT.

This clonotype has only a few counts. The rearrangement links TRBV2 to TRBJ2-1; 14 nucleotides line up with TRBD2. CDR1 is SNHLY and CDR2 is FYNNEI in the germline V gene. This CDR3 is built from 16 residues. J was trimmed by 6 bases and V by 4 bases; bases with no gene match: 5. The CDR3 loop is CASSGRTSGRINEQFF. The CDR3 DNA is TGTGCCAGCAGTGGTCGGACTAGCGGGAGGATCAATGAGCAGTTCTTC.

This rearrangement joins TRBV7-9 to TRBJ2-1, with D perhaps TRBD1 or TRBD2 (5 bases each). Trimming pared 9 bases from V and 0 bases from J, leaving 15 bases between. Germline lookup yields CDR1 SEHNR and CDR2 FQNEAQ (reference sequence). The CDR3 is 15 amino acids. CDR3 DNA sequence: TGTGCCAGTTGGGGCACGGGGAGCTCCTACAATGAGCAGTTCTTC. Its translation: CASWGTGSSYNEQFF.

This clonotype was counted a few times. The chain employs TRBV7-8 and TRBJ2-7; 9 bases align to TRBD1. Germline V CDR1 and CDR2: SGHVS, FQNEAQ. Unmatched junction bases numbered 6, after V lost 5 bases and J lost 4 bases. The CDR3 length is 14 residues. CDR3 in DNA: TGTGCCAGCAGCGCACAGGGGGCGGAGTACGAGCAGTACTTC. Translating gives CASSAQGAEYEQYF.

V usage is TRBV7-9 and J usage is TRBJ1-2; TRBD1 agrees at 8 bases. The CDR3 contains 13 residues. Germline V gene sequence: CDR1 SEHNR, CDR2 FQNEAQ (reference sequence). Germline trimming cut 3 bases from V and 7 bases from J; bases unmatched to any gene: 4. The CDR3 loop is CASSFDRGSGYTF. CDR3 DNA: TGTGCCAGCAGCTTCGACAGGGGAAGTGGCTACACCTTC.

This clonotype has a handful of counts. Here the CDR3 DNA reads TGTGCCAGTAGTATTGAGGCGCACAATGAGCAGTTCTTC. Translating it yields CASSIEAHNEQFF. The chain has TRBV19 and TRBJ2-1; D not resolved. The CDR3 runs 13 residues. The germline V and J ends were trimmed by 3 bases and 5 bases, with 8 bases remaining between them. Looked up from germline, CDR1 is LNHDA and CDR2 is SQIVND (reference sequence).

The chain uses TRBV5-1 and TRBJ2-7, with D perhaps TRBD1 (6 bases). Germline V gene sequence: CDR1 SGHRS, CDR2 YFSETQ. There are 16 residues in the CDR3. V was clipped by 0 bases and J by 5 bases, with 18 bases between them. CDR3 in DNA: TGCGCCAGCAGCTTGGCCCGGGACACCCCCCCCGACGAGCAGTACTTC. This codes for CASSLARDTPPDEQYF.

This chain links TRBV5-5 with TRBJ2-7; a possible D gene is TRBD2 (6 bases). In germline, CDR1 is SGHKS, CDR2 YYEKEE (reference sequence). The V and J ends lost 4 bases and 7 bases respectively, with 15 bases between them. CDR3 length: 13 amino acids. The DNA of the CDR3 is TGTGCCAGCAGCAAGATGACTAGTAAGGAGCAGTACTTC. Residues: CASSKMTSKEQYF.

A few counts support this clonotype. J is TRBJ1-6 and V is TRBV30; weak D call: TRBD1 (5 bases). V was pared by 2 bases and J by 9 bases, with 14 bases between. Per germline, CDR1 GTSNPN and CDR2 SVGIG (reference sequence). CDR3 length equals 14 residues. This CDR3 reads CAWSSGTGGSPLHF. CDR3 nucleotides: TGTGCCTGGAGTTCCGGGACCGGAGGTTCACCCCTCCACTTT.

This clonotype has just a few counts. V gene TRBV3-1 combines with J gene TRBJ2-3, with D possibly being TRBD2 (6 bases). Germline CDR1 LGHDT, CDR2 YNNKEL (reference sequence). This CDR3 has 16 amino acids. Deletions cut 1 base from V and 0 bases from J, with 11 bases between. DNA for the CDR3: TGTGCCAGCAGCCAAGCTAGCGTGACAAGCACAGATACGCAGTATTTT. Protein: CASSQASVTSTDTQYF.

The rearrangement links TRBV12-3 or TRBV12-4 to TRBJ1-2; D is possibly TRBD1 (5 bases). Trimming cost V 3 bases and J 8 bases, with 13 bases left between them. This CDR3 is built from 13 residues. The DNA of the CDR3 is TGTGCCAGCAGTTTGGGGGACGGGGCCGGCTACACCTTC. It is translated as CASSLGDGAGYTF.